The 2 T cell receptor beta chains in this list originate from one sample, sequenced in a study of a mutant IDH1 vaccine in newly diagnosed glioma. For these TCRs, the target antigens are not known. The time point is: week 47, end of study. Alongside topical imiquimod, each dose of vaccine comprised 300 ug of mutant IDH1 20-mer peptide. This table comes from immunoSEQ multiplex PCR, and its TCRdb copy is limited to in-frame clones, with some not included. Among around 94,000 clones listed, just under 90% were seen once. The sample in question was PBMCs, obtained from a glioma patient whose treatment included an IDH1 peptide vaccine. All receptors come from a woman in her forties or fifties with glioma.

The chain combines TRBV7-2 with TRBJ2-3; 8 nucleotides agree with TRBD2. V gave up 10 bases and J gave up 2 bases; unmatched junction bases: 11. Germline V gives CDR1 SGHTA, CDR2 FQGNSA. This CDR3 is built from 15 residues. For the CDR3, the DNA is TGTGCCACCGGCCCCGGCGGGGGGAACACAGATACGCAGTATTTT. Amino acids: CATGPGGGNTDTQYF.

The chain couples TRBV6-1 to TRBJ2-7; 7 positions match TRBD2. The V and J ends lost 4 bases and 7 bases, in that order; junction bases with no gene match: 10. This CDR3 has 14 amino acids. The germline V gene has CDR1 MNHNS and CDR2 SASEGT. CDR3 protein: CASSVEGGPREQYF. CDR3 sequence (DNA): TGTGCCAGCAGTGTGGAGGGAGGGCCGAGGGAGCAGTACTTC.